These 19 T cell receptor beta chains were sequenced from one sample in a study of control samples from healthy donors and cancer patients. Sequencing used immunoSEQ multiplex PCR; TCRdb keeps in-frame clones, though not all of them. This table holds 85,000 to 100,000 clones, approximately 93% found once. Material: blood. The source is a man in his late teens or twenties in good health.

The V gene is TRBV2, the J gene TRBJ2-4; no definite D call. CDR1 SNHLY and CDR2 FYNNEI come from the germline V gene. CDR3 length equals 13 residues. Trimming removed 8 bases from V and 0 bases from J, with 8 bases in between. The CDR3 coding sequence is TGTGCCAGCGGCGCCCCAGCCAAAAACATTCAGTACTTC. Its translation is CASGAPAKNIQYF.

This chain connects TRBV19 to TRBJ1-5; TRBD1 is a possible D gene (5 bases). The germline CDR1 and CDR2 sequences are LNHDA and SQIVND (reference sequence). This CDR3 is built from 15 residues. Trimming removed 0 bases at V and 5 bases at J, with 11 bases between. The CDR3: CASSIEAGFDQPQHF. CDR3 DNA sequence: TGTGCCAGTAGTATAGAGGCAGGGTTCGATCAGCCCCAGCATTTT.

J is TRBJ1-1 and V is TRBV7-9; 7 bases match TRBD1. The CDR3 length is 16 residues. In germline, CDR1 is SEHNR, CDR2 FQNEAQ (reference sequence). V gave up 6 bases and J gave up 8 bases; unmatched junction bases: 18. The CDR3 DNA is TGTGCCAGCAGTCGAGACAGGGCCCCTCAGGCTGGGGAAGCTTTCTTT. Translated, it gives CASSRDRAPQAGEAFF.

A remark on this clone: The same CDR3 also results from other DNA sequences found in this sample. The chain links TRBV25-1 to TRBJ2-3, with D perhaps TRBD1 (5 bases). The CDR3 extends over 13 amino acids. The V and J ends lost 2 bases and 5 bases respectively, with 8 bases between them. Germline CDR1 is MGHDK and CDR2 is SYGVNS. The CDR3 protein is CASSERGGDTQYF. The CDR3 bases are TGTGCCAGCAGTGAAAGGGGCGGAGATACGCAGTATTTT. The variable domain in full, with the rest retrieved from reference TRBV25-1 and TRBJ2-3, is EADIYQTPRYLVIGTGKKITLECSQTMGHDKMYWYQQDPGMELHLIHYSYGVNSTEKGDLSSESTVSRIRTEHFPLTLESARPSHTSQYLCASSERGGDTQYFGPGTRLTVL.

The rearrangement joins TRBV12-5 to TRBJ1-4; D is undetermined. CDR3 length equals 12 residues. Trimming cost V 4 bases and J 6 bases, with 6 bases left between them. CDR1 is LGHNT, CDR2 FRNRAP, per germline. CDR3 loop: CASGSIDEKLFF. Here the CDR3 DNA reads TGTGCTAGTGGTTCCATTGATGAAAAACTGTTTTTT.

The chain has TRBV2 and TRBJ1-1; D not certain. There are 12 residues in the CDR3. Trimming left V 8 bases short and J 8 bases short, with 15 bases between. The germline CDR1 and CDR2 sequences are SNHLY and FYNNEI. As DNA, the CDR3 is TGTGCCAGCGGTGGCCTCTGGGGAGAAGCTTTCTTT. It codes for CASGGLWGEAFF.

The chain is built from TRBV6-5 and TRBJ1-1, with D possibly TRBD1 on 6 matching bases. The CDR3 spans 15 residues. V lost 0 bases, J lost 1 base, and 9 bases lay in between. From germline, CDR1 is MNHEY and CDR2 SVGAGI. This CDR3 is CASSYSGQTNTEAFF. The CDR3 DNA reads as TGTGCCAGCAGTTACTCCGGACAGACGAACACTGAAGCTTTCTTT.

The rearrangement uses TRBV18 and TRBJ2-6; D not resolved. Deletions cut 0 bases from V and 0 bases from J, with 3 bases between. The CDR3 length is 15 residues. Germline CDR1 KGHSH, CDR2 LQKENI. This chain's CDR3 is CASSPPDSGANVLTF. CDR3 bases: TGTGCCAGCTCACCACCAGACTCTGGGGCCAACGTCCTGACTTTC.

The genes are TRBV18 and TRBJ1-2; weak D call: TRBD1 (5 bases). This CDR3 is 15 amino acids long. Germline loops: CDR1 KGHSH, CDR2 LQKENI. Trimming removed 0 bases from V and 4 bases from J, with 12 bases in between. CDR3 in DNA: TGTGCCAGCTCACCACCAGGGACCGAACTCTATGGCTACACCTTC. It translates to CASSPPGTELYGYTF. Variable domain in full (rest from reference TRBV18 and TRBJ1-2): NAGVMQNPRHLVRRRGQEARLRCSPMKGHSHVYWYRQLPEEGLKFMVYLQKENIIDESGMPKERFSAEFPKEGPSILRIQQVVRGDSAAYFCASSPPGTELYGYTFGSGTRLTVV.

This clone turned up a few times. This rearrangement joins TRBV3-1 (or the pseudogene TRBV3-2) to TRBJ2-3; D is tentatively TRBD1 or TRBD2 (5 bases each). CDR3 length: 16 amino acids. The ends were cut back, 3 bases at V and 8 bases at J, with 21 bases in the middle. Germline V gene lookup returns CDR1 LGHDT and CDR2 YNNKEL (reference sequence). The CDR3 spells CASSHRDPVKHGTQYF. DNA of the CDR3: TGTGCCAGCAGCCATCGGGACCCAGTGAAACACGGTACGCAGTATTTT.

J is TRBJ1-5 and V is TRBV2, with TRBD1 matching over 7 bases. The CDR3 has 14 amino acids. Germline V gene data show CDR1 as SNHLY and CDR2 as FYNNEI. V shed 5 bases, J shed 3 bases, and the junction held 4 bases outside the gene matches. The CDR3 DNA sequence: TGTGCCAGCAGTAAACAGGGGTCCAATCAGCCCCAGCATTTT. Translated: CASSKQGSNQPQHF.

The chain combines TRBV5-6 with TRBJ1-3, with D possibly being TRBD1 (5 bases). CDR3 length equals 15 residues. The V gene lost 0 bases and the J gene lost 0 bases, with 7 bases spanning the gap. Per the germline V gene, CDR1 is SGHDT and CDR2 is YYEEEE. The CDR3 spells CASSLARVSGNTIYF. The CDR3 DNA reads as TGTGCCAGCAGCTTGGCCAGGGTCTCTGGAAACACCATATATTTT. Full variable domain (remainder filled in from reference TRBV5-6 and TRBJ1-3): DAGVTQSPTHLIKTRGQQVTLRCSPKSGHDTVSWYQQALGQGPQFIFQYYEEEERQRGNFPDRFSGHQFPNYSSELNVNALLLGDSALYLCASSLARVSGNTIYFGEGSWLTVV.

The chain is built from TRBV27 and TRBJ1-1; D is perhaps TRBD1 (5 bases). Trimming pared 7 bases from V and 4 bases from J, leaving 16 bases between. The CDR3 totals 14 residues. Germline CDR1 and CDR2: MNHEY and SMNVEV (reference sequence). CDR3 DNA: TGTGCCAGCACTCAACGGGGGGTGGGCACTGAAGCTTTCTTT. Its translation: CASTQRGVGTEAFF.

This clone came up once. The chain is built from TRBV5-6 and TRBJ1-6, with 7 bases that match TRBD1. V lost 0 bases, J lost 6 bases, and 9 bases stayed unmatched. The CDR3 loop spans 17 amino acids. Germline CDR1 SGHDT, CDR2 YYEEEE. The CDR3 nucleotides read TGTGCCAGCAGCTTGGAACAGGGGAGAAACGGTAATTCACCCCTCCACTTT. Translated, it gives CASSLEQGRNGNSPLHF.

This clone was detected only a few times. The chain carries TRBV29-1 and TRBJ2-1; 10 nucleotides agree with TRBD2. The length of the CDR3 is 13 residues. Per germline, CDR1 SQVTM and CDR2 ANQGSEA. The J segment lost 7 bases and the V segment lost 6 bases, leaving 6 bases of the junction unmatched. CDR3: CSVVLLAGNEQFF. Written as DNA, the CDR3 is TGCAGCGTAGTGCTACTAGCGGGGAATGAGCAGTTCTTC.

This sequence joins TRBV10-3 and TRBJ2-1; weak D call: TRBD1 (5 bases). The germline V gene encodes CDR1 ENHRY and CDR2 SYGVKD. V lost 3 bases and J 4 bases, leaving 13 bases between the germline ends. The CDR3 runs 15 residues. CDR3 region: CAISDVGQGYNEQFF. In DNA form, the CDR3 reads TGTGCCATCAGTGATGTGGGGCAAGGGTACAATGAGCAGTTCTTC.

V usage is TRBV18 and J usage is TRBJ1-2; D remains unclear. This CDR3 region has 11 residues. Trimming left V 7 bases short and J 7 bases short, with 10 bases between. In germline, CDR1 is KGHSH, CDR2 LQKENI. The chain's CDR3 is CASFSIGGYTF. The CDR3 DNA reads TGTGCCAGCTTTTCGATCGGTGGCTACACCTTC.

This clone came up once. This chain joins TRBV6-5 and TRBJ1-1; D is possibly TRBD1 (5 bases). V gave up 7 bases and J gave up 5 bases, with 14 bases separating them. Germline CDR1 is MNHEY and CDR2 is SVGAGI. This CDR3 comprises 13 residues. CDR3 DNA sequence: TGTGCCAGCAACGGCCAGGGTTGGACTGAAGCTTTCTTT. Encoded protein: CASNGQGWTEAFF.

This chain connects TRBV14 to TRBJ1-2; perhaps TRBD1 as D (5 bases). CDR3 length equals 16 residues. V was cut by 2 bases and J by 0 bases, with 13 bases left in between. From germline, CDR1 is SGHDN and CDR2 FVKESK. CDR3: CASSQPDNPANYGYTF. The CDR3 DNA follows: TGTGCCAGCAGCCAACCGGACAACCCAGCTAACTATGGCTACACCTTC.